This T cell receptor (beta chain) was found in a study of blood T cell repertoires in COVID-19. At the level of the study: Acute and convalescent COVID-19 samples came from the United States, Italy and Spain.

Sequenced by immunoSEQ multiplex PCR; TCRdb stores in-frame clones only, minus some. This repertoire shows 200,000 to 250,000 clones, 80% to 90% found once; its top ten account for about 3.5%. Within 2 weeks of study entry, exposed participants had contacted a PCR-confirmed or clinician-diagnosed COVID-19 case. The CDR3 covers 17 residues. Germline CDR1 and CDR2: SGDLS and YYNGEE. Trimming shortened V by 2 bases and J by 2 bases, and 16 bases separated the two germline ends. This chain uses TRBV9 with TRBJ2-2, with D tentatively TRBD1 (6 bases). The receptor's source is a woman in her 30s who had been exposed to COVID-19. The sequenced sample was PBMCs or T cells enriched from blood (not recorded which). The CDR3 loop is CASSVPETGSNTGELFF. In DNA form, the CDR3 reads TGTGCCAGCAGCGTCCCTGAGACAGGTTCTAACACCGGGGAGCTGTTTTTT.